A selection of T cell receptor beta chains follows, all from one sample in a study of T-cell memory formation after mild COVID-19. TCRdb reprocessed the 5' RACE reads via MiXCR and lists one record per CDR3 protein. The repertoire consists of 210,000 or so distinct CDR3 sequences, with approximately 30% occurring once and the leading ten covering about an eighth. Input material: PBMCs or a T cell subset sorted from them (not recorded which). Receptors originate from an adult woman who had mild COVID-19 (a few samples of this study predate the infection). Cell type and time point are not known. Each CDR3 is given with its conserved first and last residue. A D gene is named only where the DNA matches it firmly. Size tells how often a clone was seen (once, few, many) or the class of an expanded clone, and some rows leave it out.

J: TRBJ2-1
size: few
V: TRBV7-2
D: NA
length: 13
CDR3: CASRLDGYNEQFF
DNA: TGTGCCAGCAGGTTGGACGGTTACAATGAGCAGTTCTTC

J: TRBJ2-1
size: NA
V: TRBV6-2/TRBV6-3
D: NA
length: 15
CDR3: CASSYLARGHNEQFF
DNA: TGTGCCAGCAGTTACCTGGCGAGAGGACACAATGAGCAGTTCTTC

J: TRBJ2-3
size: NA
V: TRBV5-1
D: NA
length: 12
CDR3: CASSQRGDTQYF
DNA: TGCGCCAGCAGCCAAAGAGGGGATACGCAGTATTTT

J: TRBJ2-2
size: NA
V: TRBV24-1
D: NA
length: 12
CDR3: CATRTRGGELFF
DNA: TGTGCCACGCGAACTAGGGGCGGGGAGCTGTTTTTT

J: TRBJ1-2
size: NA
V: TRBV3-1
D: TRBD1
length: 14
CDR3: CASSPWTGRNGYTF
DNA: TGTGCCAGCAGCCCGTGGACAGGGCGCAATGGCTACACCTTC

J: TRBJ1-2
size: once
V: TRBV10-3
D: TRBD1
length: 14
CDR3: CAISERDRGYGYTF
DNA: TGTGCCATCAGTGAGCGGGACAGGGGCTATGGCTACACCTTC

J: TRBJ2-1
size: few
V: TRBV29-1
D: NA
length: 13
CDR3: CSVHRTAYNEQFF
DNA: TGCAGCGTTCATAGGACAGCTTACAATGAGCAGTTCTTC

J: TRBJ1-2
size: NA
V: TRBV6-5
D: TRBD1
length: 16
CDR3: CASSYLGPRGETGYTF
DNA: TGTGCCAGCAGTTACTTGGGGCCCAGGGGGGAGACTGGCTACACCTTC

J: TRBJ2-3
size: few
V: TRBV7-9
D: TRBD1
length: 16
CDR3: CASSLGDRGRTDTQYF
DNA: TGTGCCAGCAGCTTAGGGGACAGGGGTCGCACAGATACGCAGTATTTT

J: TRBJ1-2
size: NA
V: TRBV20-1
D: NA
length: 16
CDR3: CSARDPPLEPNYGYTF
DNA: TGCAGTGCTAGAGATCCCCCTCTGGAGCCTAACTATGGCTACACCTTC

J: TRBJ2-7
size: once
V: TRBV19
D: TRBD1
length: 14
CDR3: CASTSGTGGPEQYF
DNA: TGTGCCAGTACCTCCGGGACAGGGGGTCCCGAGCAGTACTTC

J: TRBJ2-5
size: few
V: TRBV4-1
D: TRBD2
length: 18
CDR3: CASSQDRSGGAVEETQYF
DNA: TGCGCCAGCAGCCAAGATAGGAGCGGGGGGGCCGTGGAGGAGACCCAGTACTTC

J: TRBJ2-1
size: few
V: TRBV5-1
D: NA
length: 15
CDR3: CASSLSGPTGREQFF
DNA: TGCGCCAGCAGCCTCTCGGGGCCCACCGGACGTGAGCAGTTCTTC

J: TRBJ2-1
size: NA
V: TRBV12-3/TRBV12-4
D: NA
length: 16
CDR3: CASSSMVTSFRNEQFF
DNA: TGTGCCAGCAGTTCTATGGTAACGTCATTTAGGAATGAGCAGTTCTTC

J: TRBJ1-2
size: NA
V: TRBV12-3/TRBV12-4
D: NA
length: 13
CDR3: CASSLLSGYGYTF
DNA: TGTGCCAGCAGTTTATTGAGTGGTTATGGCTACACCTTC

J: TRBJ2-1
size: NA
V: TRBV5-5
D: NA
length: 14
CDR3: CASSLGQPYNEQFF
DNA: TGTGCCAGCAGCTTGGGACAGCCCTACAATGAGCAGTTCTTC

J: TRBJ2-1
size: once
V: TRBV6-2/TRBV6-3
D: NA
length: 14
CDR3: CASAVGFSYNEQFF
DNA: TGTGCCTCAGCCGTGGGGTTCTCCTACAATGAGCAGTTCTTC

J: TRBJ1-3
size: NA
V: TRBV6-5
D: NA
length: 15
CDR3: CASRLGDALGNTIYF
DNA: TGTGCCAGCAGGCTCGGGGATGCTCTCGGGAACACCATATATTTT

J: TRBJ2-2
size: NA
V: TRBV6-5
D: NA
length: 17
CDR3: CASSYHYPSVGTGELFF
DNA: TGTGCCAGCAGTTATCACTACCCGAGTGTCGGGACCGGGGAGCTGTTTTTT

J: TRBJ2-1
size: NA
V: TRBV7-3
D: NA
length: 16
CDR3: CASSSGVGVAYNEQFF
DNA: TGTGCCAGCAGCTCAGGGGTAGGGGTCGCCTACAATGAGCAGTTCTTC

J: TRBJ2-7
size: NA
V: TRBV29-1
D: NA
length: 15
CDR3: CSVEGSAGETGEQYF
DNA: TGCAGCGTCGAGGGGTCAGCTGGTGAGACGGGGGAGCAGTACTTC

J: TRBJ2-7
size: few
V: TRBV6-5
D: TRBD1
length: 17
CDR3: CASSYAAGTGGSYEQYF
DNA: TGTGCCAGCAGTTACGCAGCCGGGACAGGGGGTTCCTACGAGCAGTACTTC

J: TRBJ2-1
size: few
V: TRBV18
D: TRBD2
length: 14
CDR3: CASSPYGGGDEQFF
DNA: TGTGCCAGCTCACCGTACGGGGGGGGCGATGAGCAGTTCTTC

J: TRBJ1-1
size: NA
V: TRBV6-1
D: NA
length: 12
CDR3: CASGGGAGEAFF
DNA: TGTGCCAGCGGGGGGGGGGCAGGTGAAGCTTTCTTT

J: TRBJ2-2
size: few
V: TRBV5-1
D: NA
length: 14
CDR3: CASSLFAGTGELFF
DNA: TGCGCCAGCAGCTTGTTCGCCGGGACCGGGGAGCTGTTTTTT

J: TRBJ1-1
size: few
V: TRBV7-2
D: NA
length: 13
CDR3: CASSPRRVAEAFF
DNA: TGTGCCAGCAGCCCCCGCAGGGTCGCTGAAGCTTTCTTT

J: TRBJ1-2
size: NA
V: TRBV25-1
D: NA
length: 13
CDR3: CASSEWQGNGYTF
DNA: TGTGCCAGCAGTGAGTGGCAGGGTAATGGCTACACCTTC

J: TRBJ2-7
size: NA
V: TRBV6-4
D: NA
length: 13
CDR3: CASSPGGLGEQYF
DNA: TGTGCCAGCAGCCCCGGAGGGTTGGGGGAGCAGTACTTC

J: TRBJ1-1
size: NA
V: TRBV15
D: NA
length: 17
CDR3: CATSRVRGMGMNTEAFF
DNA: TGTGCCACCAGCAGAGTCCGCGGTATGGGAATGAACACTGAAGCTTTCTTT

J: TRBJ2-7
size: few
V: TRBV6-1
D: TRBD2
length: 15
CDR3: CASSEVSGVPYEQYF
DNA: TGTGCCAGCAGTGAGGTTAGCGGGGTCCCCTACGAGCAGTACTTC

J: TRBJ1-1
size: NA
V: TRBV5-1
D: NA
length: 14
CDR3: CASSPTAGGTEAFF
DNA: TGCGCCAGCAGCCCGACAGCCGGGGGCACTGAAGCTTTCTTT

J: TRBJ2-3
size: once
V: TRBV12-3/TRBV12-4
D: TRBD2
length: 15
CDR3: CASSGAGGPSDTQYF
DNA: TGTGCCAGCAGTGGAGCGGGGGGGCCGTCAGATACGCAGTATTTT

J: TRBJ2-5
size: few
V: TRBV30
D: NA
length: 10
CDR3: CAQGRETQYF
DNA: TGTGCCCAGGGGAGAGAGACCCAGTACTTC

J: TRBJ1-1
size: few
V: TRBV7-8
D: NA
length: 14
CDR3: CASSIKGELTEAFF
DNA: TGTGCCAGCAGCATAAAAGGGGAACTCACTGAAGCTTTCTTT

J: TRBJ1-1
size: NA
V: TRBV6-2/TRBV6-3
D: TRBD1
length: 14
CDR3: CASSPAARQGVPFF
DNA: TGTGCCAGCAGCCCCGCGGCCAGGCAGGGGGTACCTTTCTTT

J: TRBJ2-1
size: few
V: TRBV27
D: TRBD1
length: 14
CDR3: CASSLTGAYNEQFF
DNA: TGTGCCAGCAGTTTAACAGGGGCCTACAATGAGCAGTTCTTC

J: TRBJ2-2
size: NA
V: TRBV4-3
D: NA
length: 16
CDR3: CASSQDRWRPGGELFF
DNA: TGCGCCAGCAGCCAAGATCGGTGGAGACCTGGGGGGGAGCTGTTTTTT

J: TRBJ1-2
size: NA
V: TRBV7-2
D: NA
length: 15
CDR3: CASSPSGATNYGYTF
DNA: TGTGCCAGCAGCCCCAGCGGGGCTACTAACTATGGCTACACCTTC

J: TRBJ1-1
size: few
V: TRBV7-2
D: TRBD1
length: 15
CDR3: CASSLEYRGRTEAFF
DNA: TGTGCCAGCAGCTTAGAGTACAGGGGGCGGACTGAAGCTTTCTTT

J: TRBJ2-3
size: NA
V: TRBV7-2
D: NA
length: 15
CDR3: CASRQHRVYTDTQYF
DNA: TGTGCCAGCAGACAACACAGGGTTTACACAGATACGCAGTATTTT

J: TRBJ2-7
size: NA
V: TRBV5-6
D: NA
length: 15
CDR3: CASSLWASRAYEQYF
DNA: TGTGCCAGCAGCTTGTGGGCTAGCAGAGCCTACGAGCAGTACTTC

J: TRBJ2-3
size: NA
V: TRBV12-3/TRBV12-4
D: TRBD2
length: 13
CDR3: CASSFLAGVTQYF
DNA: TGTGCCAGCAGTTTTCTAGCGGGAGTTACGCAGTATTTT

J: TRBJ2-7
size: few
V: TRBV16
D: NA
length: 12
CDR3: CASSQSAYEQYF
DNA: TGTGCCAGCAGCCAATCCGCCTACGAGCAGTACTTC

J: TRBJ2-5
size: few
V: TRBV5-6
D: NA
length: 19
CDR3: CASSLVFGRGSLRQETQYF
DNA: TGTGCCAGCAGCTTGGTATTCGGCAGGGGATCCCTCCGACAAGAGACCCAGTACTTC

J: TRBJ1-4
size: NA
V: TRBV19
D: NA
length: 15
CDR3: CASTPRDTKIEKLFF
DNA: TGTGCCAGTACCCCTAGGGACACCAAAATCGAAAAACTGTTTTTT

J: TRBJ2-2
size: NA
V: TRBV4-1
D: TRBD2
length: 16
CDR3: CASQGLAGVGPGELFF
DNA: TGCGCCAGCCAAGGACTAGCGGGGGTGGGTCCCGGGGAGCTGTTTTTT

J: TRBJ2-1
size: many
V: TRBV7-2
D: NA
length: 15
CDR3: CASSRTLDDVDEQFF
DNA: TGTGCCAGCAGCCGGACCCTAGACGATGTGGATGAGCAGTTCTTC

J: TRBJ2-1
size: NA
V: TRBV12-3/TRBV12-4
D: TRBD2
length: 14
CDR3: CASSLRTSSNEQFF
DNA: TGTGCCAGCAGTTTGAGGACTAGTTCCAATGAGCAGTTCTTC

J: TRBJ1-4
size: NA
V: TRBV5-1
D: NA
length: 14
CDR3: CASSPGMTNEKLFF
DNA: TGCGCCAGCAGCCCAGGGATGACTAATGAAAAACTGTTTTTT

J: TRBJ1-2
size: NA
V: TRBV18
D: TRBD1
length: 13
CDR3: CASSRDRNYGYTF
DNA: TGTGCCAGCTCGCGGGACAGGAACTATGGCTACACCTTC

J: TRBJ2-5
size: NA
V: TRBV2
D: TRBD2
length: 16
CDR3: CASSELLAGGKETQYF
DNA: TGTGCCAGCAGTGAATTGCTAGCGGGAGGAAAAGAGACCCAGTACTTC

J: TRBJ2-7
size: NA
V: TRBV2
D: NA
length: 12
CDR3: CASTTRGYEQYF
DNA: TGTGCCAGCACCACTAGGGGCTACGAGCAGTACTTC